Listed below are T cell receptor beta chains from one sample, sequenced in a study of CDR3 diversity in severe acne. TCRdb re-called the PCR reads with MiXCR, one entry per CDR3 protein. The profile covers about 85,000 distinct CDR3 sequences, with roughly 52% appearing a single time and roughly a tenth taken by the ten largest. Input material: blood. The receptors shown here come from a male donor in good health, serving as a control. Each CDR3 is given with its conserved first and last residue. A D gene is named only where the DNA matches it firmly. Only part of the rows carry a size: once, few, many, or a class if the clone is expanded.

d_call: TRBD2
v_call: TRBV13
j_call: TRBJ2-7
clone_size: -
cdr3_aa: CASSLGGSGSYEQYF
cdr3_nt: TGTGCCAGCAGCTTGGGAGGTAGCGGGAGCTACGAGCAGTACTTC

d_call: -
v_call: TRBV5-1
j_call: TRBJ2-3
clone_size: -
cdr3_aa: CASSLGQGSTDTQYF
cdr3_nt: TGCGCCAGCAGCTTGGGACAAGGGAGCACAGATACGCAGTATTTT

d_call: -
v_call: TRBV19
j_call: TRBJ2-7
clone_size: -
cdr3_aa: CASSINRAHEQYF
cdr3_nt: TGTGCCAGTAGTATCAACAGGGCCCACGAGCAGTACTTC

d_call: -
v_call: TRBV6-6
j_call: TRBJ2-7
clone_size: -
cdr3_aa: CASSYADIYEQYF
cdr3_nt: TGTGCCAGCAGTTACGCCGACATCTACGAGCAGTACTTC

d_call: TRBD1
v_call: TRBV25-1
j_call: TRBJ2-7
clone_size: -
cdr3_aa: CASSESPGQGYEQYF
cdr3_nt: TGTGCCAGCAGTGAATCCCCGGGACAGGGGTACGAGCAGTACTTC

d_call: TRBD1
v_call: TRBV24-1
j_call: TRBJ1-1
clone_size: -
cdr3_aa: CASRDRGVSTEAFF
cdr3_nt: TGTGCCAGCAGAGACAGGGGAGTTTCCACTGAAGCTTTCTTT

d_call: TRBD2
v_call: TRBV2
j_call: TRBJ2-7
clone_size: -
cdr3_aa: CASSEEKLAGDEQYF
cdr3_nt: TGTGCCAGCAGTGAAGAAAAGCTAGCGGGAGACGAGCAGTACTTC

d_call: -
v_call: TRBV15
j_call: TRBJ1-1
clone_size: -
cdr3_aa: CATSGRQRDEAFF
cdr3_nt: TGTGCCACCAGCGGGAGACAGAGAGATGAAGCTTTCTTT

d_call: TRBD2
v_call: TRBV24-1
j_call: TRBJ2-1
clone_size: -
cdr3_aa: CATSDGGGGGNEQFF
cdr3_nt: TGTGCCACCAGTGATGGCGGTGGGGGGGGCAATGAGCAGTTCTTC

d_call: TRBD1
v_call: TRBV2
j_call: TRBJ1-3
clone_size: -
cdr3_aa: CASSRPGQGGQAGNTIYF
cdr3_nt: TGTGCCAGCAGTCGTCCGGGACAGGGGGGTCAAGCTGGAAACACCATATATTTT

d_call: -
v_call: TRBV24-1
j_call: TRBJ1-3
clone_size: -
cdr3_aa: CATRDSSGNTIYF
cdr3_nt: TGTGCCACCAGGGACAGCTCTGGAAACACCATATATTTT

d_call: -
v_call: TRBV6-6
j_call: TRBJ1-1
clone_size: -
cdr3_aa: CASTSQGNTEAFF
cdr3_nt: TGTGCCAGCACCTCGCAGGGGAACACTGAAGCTTTCTTT

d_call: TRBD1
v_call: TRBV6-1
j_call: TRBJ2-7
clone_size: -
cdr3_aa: CASSYGPGTGSYEQYF
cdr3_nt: TGTGCCAGCAGTTACGGGCCCGGGACAGGGTCCTACGAGCAGTACTTC

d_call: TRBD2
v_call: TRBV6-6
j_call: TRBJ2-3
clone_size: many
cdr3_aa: CASRPRARLAGYTDTQYF
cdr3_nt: TGTGCCAGCAGGCCCAGAGCGCGACTAGCGGGGTACACAGATACGCAGTATTTT

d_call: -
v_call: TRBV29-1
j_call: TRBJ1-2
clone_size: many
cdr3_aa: CSVLPPGQVYGYTF
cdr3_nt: TGCAGCGTTCTGCCCCCGGGACAAGTCTACGGCTACACCTTC

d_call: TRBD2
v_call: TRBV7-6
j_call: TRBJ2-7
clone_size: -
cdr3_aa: CASSTRTSGGSYEQYF
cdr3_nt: TGTGCCAGCAGCACCAGGACTAGCGGGGGCTCCTACGAGCAGTACTTC

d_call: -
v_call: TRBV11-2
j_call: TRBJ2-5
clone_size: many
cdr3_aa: CASSLISSGGTQYF
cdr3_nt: TGTGCCAGCAGCTTAATCTCCAGCGGAGGGACCCAGTACTTC

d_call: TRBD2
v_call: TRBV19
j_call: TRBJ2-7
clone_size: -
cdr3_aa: CASIGTSVSYEQYF
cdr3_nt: TGTGCCAGTATTGGGACTAGCGTATCCTACGAGCAGTACTTC

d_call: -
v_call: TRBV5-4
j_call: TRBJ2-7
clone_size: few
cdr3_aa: CASSLGLISYEQYF
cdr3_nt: TGTGCCAGCAGCTTGGGACTGATATCCTACGAGCAGTACTTC

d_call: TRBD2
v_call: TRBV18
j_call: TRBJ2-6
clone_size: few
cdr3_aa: CASSQTSGSSGANVLTF
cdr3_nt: TGTGCCAGCTCCCAAACTAGCGGGAGCTCTGGGGCCAACGTCCTGACTTTC

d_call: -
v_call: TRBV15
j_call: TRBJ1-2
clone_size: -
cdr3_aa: CATSRDGGSRGYTF
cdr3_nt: TGTGCCACCAGCAGAGATGGCGGGAGTCGTGGCTACACCTTC

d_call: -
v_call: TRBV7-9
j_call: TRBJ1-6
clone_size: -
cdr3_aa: CASSPGTDGAPLHF
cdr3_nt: TGTGCCAGCAGCCCGGGGACGGACGGCGCACCCCTCCACTTT

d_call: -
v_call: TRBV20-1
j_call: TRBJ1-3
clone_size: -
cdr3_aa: CSARLGGSGNTIYF
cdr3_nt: TGCAGTGCTAGACTCGGGGGCTCTGGAAACACCATATATTTT

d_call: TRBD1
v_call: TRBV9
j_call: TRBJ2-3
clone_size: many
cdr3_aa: CASSVTAGTGVPDTQYF
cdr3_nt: TGTGCCAGCAGCGTAACCGCCGGGACAGGGGTGCCAGATACGCAGTATTTT

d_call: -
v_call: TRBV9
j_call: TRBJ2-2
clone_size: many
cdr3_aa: CASRSGTNTGELFF
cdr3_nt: TGTGCCAGCAGATCGGGCACGAACACCGGGGAGCTGTTTTTT

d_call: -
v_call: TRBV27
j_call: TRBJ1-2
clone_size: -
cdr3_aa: CASSATEFANYGYTF
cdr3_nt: TGTGCCAGCAGTGCGACCGAATTCGCTAACTATGGCTACACCTTC

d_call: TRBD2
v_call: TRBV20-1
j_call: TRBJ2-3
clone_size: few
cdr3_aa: CSAKEGLAGPEAPPDTQYF
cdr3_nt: TGCAGTGCTAAGGAGGGACTAGCGGGACCCGAGGCCCCCCCAGATACGCAGTATTTT